This passage covers 2 T cell receptor beta chains from one sample sequenced in a study of T cell responses to AZD1222 COVID-19 vaccine. Measured with immunoSEQ multiplex PCR; TCRdb has only the in-frame clones, and not every one. The profile covers 100,000 to 150,000 clones, with approximately 84% appearing a single time and more than 20% taken by the ten largest. The material sequenced was peripheral blood, taken on day 0 of AZD1222 vaccination. These receptors all come from an adult in good health.

The chain carries TRBV9 and TRBJ1-6; TRBD1 might be the D (5 bases). CDR1 is SGDLS and CDR2 is YYNGEE in the germline V gene. The CDR3 totals 15 residues. Trimming cost V 2 bases and J 10 bases, with 16 bases left between them. For the CDR3, the DNA is TGTGCCAGCAGCGTGTCCGGGAGTGGGGGATCACCCCTCCACTTT. Translation gives CASSVSGSGGSPLHF.

The chain joins TRBV3-1 (or the pseudogene TRBV3-2) to TRBJ1-3, with unresolved D. Germline CDR1 reads LGHDT; CDR2 reads YNNKEL (reference sequence). With 4 bases removed from V and 4 bases from J, the gap between germline ends came to 14 bases. This CDR3 contains 15 residues. The CDR3 DNA sequence: TGTGCCAGCAGCCTACAGTTGGTCGCCGGAAACACCATATATTTT. Amino acid sequence: CASSLQLVAGNTIYF.